A selection of T cell receptor beta chains follows, all from one sample in a study of blood T cell dynamics during melanoma immunotherapy. Profiling relied on immunoSEQ multiplex PCR, and the TCRdb table lists in-frame clones only, not all of them. This sample has around 12,000 clones, with roughly 80% found just once. The sample here was blood, taken from a patient treated with checkpoint blockade. The receptor set was obtained from a human donor with melanoma. Each CDR3 is given with its conserved first and last residue. A D gene is named only where the DNA matches it firmly. Not every row has a clone size; where given, it reads once, few, many or a size class.

v_gene	d_gene	j_gene	abundance	len	CDR3aa	CDR3nt
TRBV4-2	TRBD2	TRBJ2-2	once	14	CASSRGGYTGELFF	TGTGCCAGCAGCCGGGGGGGGTATACCGGGGAGCTGTTTTTT
TRBV5-1	NA	TRBJ2-5	NA	16	CASSFWGQRGQETQYF	TGCGCCAGCAGCTTTTGGGGCCAAAGGGGACAAGAGACCCAGTACTTC
TRBV6-1	TRBD1	TRBJ2-7	NA	13	CASSGDRVYEQYF	TGTGCCAGCAGCGGCGACAGGGTCTACGAGCAGTACTTC
TRBV6-1	NA	TRBJ1-2	NA	13	CASSAGRGTGYTF	TGTGCCAGCAGTGCCGGTCGGGGGACCGGCTACACCTTC
TRBV10-3	NA	TRBJ1-4	NA	15	CAISESGSQNEKLFF	TGTGCCATCAGTGAGTCGGGAAGCCAAAATGAAAAACTGTTTTTT
TRBV5-6	NA	TRBJ1-4	large	14	CASSLGRGYEKLFF	TGTGCCAGCAGCTTGGGACGAGGGTACGAAAAACTGTTTTTT
TRBV7-8	TRBD1	TRBJ2-1	NA	15	CASSSGTRTGHEQFF	TGTGCCAGCAGTTCCGGAACCAGGACAGGGCATGAGCAGTTCTTC
TRBV5-4	TRBD1	TRBJ2-7	few	16	CASSSQTGTGTYEQYF	TGTGCCAGCAGCTCACAAACCGGGACAGGGACCTACGAGCAGTACTTC
TRBV10-2	TRBD1	TRBJ2-7	NA	21	CASSESLALMARGRSSYEQYF	TGCGCCAGCAGTGAGTCCCTAGCTTTGATGGCCAGGGGGCGAAGCTCCTACGAGCAGTACTTC
TRBV11-3	TRBD2	TRBJ2-5	NA	15	CASSLGGLASETQYF	TGTGCCAGCAGCTTAGGGGGACTAGCGTCAGAGACCCAGTACTTC
TRBV5-4	NA	TRBJ2-3	NA	18	CASSLSEVRDFLTDTQYF	TGTGCCAGCAGCTTGTCCGAGGTCCGGGACTTCCTCACAGATACGCAGTATTTT
TRBV7-9	NA	TRBJ1-5	NA	13	CASSLIENQPQHF	TGTGCCAGCAGCTTAATAGAGAATCAGCCCCAGCATTTT
TRBV6-4	TRBD1	TRBJ1-2	NA	13	CASSKDRAGGYTF	TGTGCCAGCAGTAAGGACAGGGCAGGCGGCTACACCTTC
TRBV6-6	NA	TRBJ1-2	NA	13	CASSYRPDDGYTF	TGTGCCAGCAGTTACCGACCTGACGATGGCTACACCTTC
TRBV2	NA	TRBJ1-4	NA	14	CASSEALGGLLPFF	TGTGCCAGCAGTGAAGCGCTTGGGGGGCTGCTTCCCTTTTTT
TRBV15	TRBD1	TRBJ2-3	NA	14	CATRGQGSTDTQYF	TGTGCCACCAGAGGACAGGGCAGCACAGATACGCAGTATTTT
TRBV28	TRBD2	TRBJ2-1	NA	21	CASSLWGGILAGGHGYNEQFF	TGTGCCAGCAGTTTATGGGGGGGAATTCTAGCGGGAGGCCATGGGTACAATGAGCAGTTCTTC
TRBV19	NA	TRBJ1-1	few	11	CASSISDEAFF	TGTGCCAGTAGTATAAGTGACGAGGCTTTCTTT
TRBV7-6	NA	TRBJ2-1	NA	16	CASSPLKGSSYNEQFF	TGTGCCAGCAGCCCCCTGAAGGGGAGCTCCTACAATGAGCAGTTCTTC
TRBV27	NA	TRBJ2-7	NA	14	CASSFAGISYEQYF	TGTGCCAGCAGTTTTGCAGGTATATCCTACGAGCAGTACTTC